Below are 30 T cell receptor beta chains sequenced from a single sample in a study of OX40 agonist ivuxolimab in advanced cancers. Sequencing was performed with immunoSEQ multiplex PCR; in TCRdb, only in-frame clones are kept and a portion is missing. Here the sample spans some 74,000 clones, about 87% being singletons. The sequences come from CD4+ or CD8+ T cells sorted from blood, collected in a trial of the OX40 agonist ivuxolimab. The receptors were sampled from an adult with an advanced solid tumor such as melanoma, head and neck, liver or kidney cancer.

The chain employs TRBV28 and TRBJ1-1; possibly TRBD1 for D (6 bases). This CDR3 region has 17 residues. V gave up 3 bases and J gave up 0 bases, with 17 bases separating them. Germline CDR1 is MDHEN and CDR2 is SYDVKM. The CDR3 region has the DNA TGTGCCAGCAGTTTCCCCCCCTTCGGGGGCCTGAACACTGAAGCTTTCTTT. Protein sequence: CASSFPPFGGLNTEAFF.

The chain recombines TRBV21-1 with TRBJ2-3; TRBD1 is taken as the D call from the table, unchecked against the DNA. TRBV21-1 is described as a pseudogene. The CDR3 has 19 amino acids. The CDR3 loop is CASSKGTACAIVGTDTQYF. The CDR3 region has the DNA TGTGCCAGCAGCAAAGGGACAGCGTGTGCAATAGTGGGCACAGATACGCAGTATTTT.

The chain combines TRBV2 with TRBJ2-1; TRBD2 matches 7 bases. The V gene end was trimmed by 1 base and the J gene end by 4 bases; junction bases not matched to a gene: 4. The CDR3 covers 15 residues. Per the germline V gene, CDR1 is SNHLY and CDR2 is FYNNEI. CDR3 bases: TGTGCCAGCAGTGAAGAAGCGGGGCGATACAATGAGCAGTTCTTC. It is translated as CASSEEAGRYNEQFF.

The rearrangement uses TRBV7-6 and TRBJ2-2; 7 bases map to TRBD2. CDR1 is SGHVS, CDR2 FNYEAQ, per germline. The CDR3 totals 16 residues. Unmatched junction bases numbered 8, after V lost 2 bases and J lost 5 bases. CDR3 nucleotide sequence: TGTGCCAGCAGCTTACCGCTCGGGGGAGGGACCGGGGAGCTGTTTTTT. Amino acid sequence: CASSLPLGGGTGELFF.

The rearrangement uses TRBV13 and TRBJ2-5, with D unresolved. Germline loops: CDR1 PRHDT, CDR2 FYEKMQ (reference sequence). V dropped 6 bases and J dropped 7 bases, with 9 bases sitting between them. This CDR3 is built from 11 residues. In DNA form, the CDR3 reads TGTGCCAGCAGTTCCTTGGGGACCCAGTACTTC. Protein: CASSSLGTQYF. Full variable domain (remainder filled in from reference TRBV13 and TRBJ2-5): AAGVIQSPRHLIKEKRETATLKCYPIPRHDTVYWYQQGPGQDPQFLISFYEKMQSDKGSIPDRFSAQQFSDYHSELNMSSLELGDSALYFCASSSLGTQYFGPGTRLLVL.

The genes are TRBV11-2 and TRBJ2-2; TRBD2 matches 7 bases. CDR1 SGHAT and CDR2 FQNNGV come from the germline V gene. The CDR3 spans 15 residues. V shed 6 bases, J shed 2 bases, and the junction held 6 bases outside the gene matches. In DNA form, the CDR3 reads TGTGCCAGCAGGGAGGGCGGGGGAAACACCGGGGAGCTGTTTTTT. Its translation: CASREGGGNTGELFF.

The chain links TRBV2 to TRBJ2-3; D gene ambiguous. Germline CDR1 is SNHLY and CDR2 is FYNNEI. Trimming took off 3 bases at V and 10 bases at J, with 8 bases between the two ends. The CDR3 is made up of 11 amino acids. CDR3 DNA: TGTGCCAGCAGTGATCCCCTGCCGCAGTATTTT. Its protein is CASSDPLPQYF.

V and J are TRBV18 and TRBJ2-1; D is uncertain. From germline, CDR1 is KGHSH and CDR2 LQKENI. The length of the CDR3 is 13 residues. Between the trimmed V and J ends, which lost 1 base and 6 bases, there was a span of 7 bases. DNA for the CDR3: TGTGCCAGCTCACCACAAGGGATCAATGAGCAGTTCTTC. It translates to CASSPQGINEQFF.

V and J are TRBV10-2 and TRBJ1-5; 10 bases line up with TRBD1. This CDR3 contains 16 residues. After removal of 6 bases from V and 0 bases from J, the junction contained 5 bases not matched to a gene. CDR1 and CDR2 (germline): WSHSY, SAAADI. The CDR3 nucleotides are TGCGCCAGCAGCGGGACAGGGGCACCTAGCAATCAGCCCCAGCATTTT. It translates to CASSGTGAPSNQPQHF.

The chain recombines TRBV29-1 with TRBJ1-1; D call uncertain. The V gene lost 7 bases and the J gene lost 0 bases, with 6 bases spanning the gap. The CDR3 sequence is 11 residues long. Germline loops: CDR1 SQVTM, CDR2 ANQGSEA. The CDR3 sequence: CSAAVNTEAFF. CDR3 in DNA: TGCAGCGCCGCGGTGAACACTGAAGCTTTCTTT.

The chain combines TRBV5-5 with TRBJ2-3, with 14 bases lining up with TRBD2. The germline V gene has CDR1 SGHKS and CDR2 YYEKEE (reference sequence). The CDR3 covers 18 residues. Trimming cost V 3 bases and J 1 base; bases outside gene matches: 7. The CDR3 coding sequence is TGTGCCAGCAGCTCAGGGACTAGCGGGGGATCGGGCACAGATACGCAGTATTTT. This translates into CASSSGTSGGSGTDTQYF.

The rearrangement uses TRBV29-1 and TRBJ1-1, with unresolved D. CDR3 size: 13 residues. Germline CDR1 is SQVTM and CDR2 is ANQGSEA. V gave up 3 bases and J gave up 5 bases, with 13 bases separating them. CDR3: CSVERPAGTEAFF. DNA of the CDR3: TGCAGCGTTGAGAGACCGGCGGGGACTGAAGCTTTCTTT. Together with reference TRBV29-1 and TRBJ1-1, the CDR3 gives the full variable domain: SAVISQKPSRDICQRGTSLTIQCQVDSQVTMMFWYRQQPGQSLTLIATANQGSEATYESGFVIDKFPISRPNLTFSTLTVSNMSPEDSSIYLCSVERPAGTEAFFGQGTRLTVV.

The genes are TRBV30 and TRBJ1-1; possible D gene TRBD1, 6 bases. Trimming took off 3 bases at V and 3 bases at J, with 14 bases between the two ends. The CDR3 is made up of 14 amino acids. CDR1 is GTSNPN and CDR2 is SVGIG in the germline V gene (reference sequence). CDR3 protein: CAWSRGGRDTEAFF. The CDR3 DNA is TGTGCCTGGAGCCGAGGGGGGCGAGACACTGAAGCTTTCTTT.

The chain joins TRBV5-1 to TRBJ2-3, with D hard to call. Germline values: CDR1 SGHRS, CDR2 YFSETQ. The V and J ends lost 0 bases and 4 bases respectively, with 15 bases between them. The CDR3 covers 16 residues. CDR3: CASSLGGPWGSDTQYF. In nucleotides, the CDR3 is TGCGCCAGCAGCTTGGGAGGACCCTGGGGTTCAGATACGCAGTATTTT. Drawing the rest from reference TRBV5-1 and TRBJ2-3, the complete variable domain is KAGVTQTPRYLIKTRGQQVTLSCSPISGHRSVSWYQQTPGQGLQFLFEYFSETQRNKGNFPGRFSGRQFSNSRSEMNVSTLELGDSALYLCASSLGGPWGSDTQYFGPGTRLTVL.

V usage is TRBV30 and J usage is TRBJ2-3; perhaps TRBD2 as D (6 bases). This CDR3 comprises 16 residues. Per germline, CDR1 GTSNPN and CDR2 SVGIG (reference sequence). The V and J ends lost 1 base and 2 bases respectively, with 16 bases between them. CDR3 sequence (DNA): TGTGCCTGGAGTGGTGGGACTTTTCCCAACACAGATACGCAGTATTTT. Its translation: CAWSGGTFPNTDTQYF.

The chain employs TRBV28 and TRBJ2-7, with 9 nucleotides matching TRBD1. V lost 6 bases and J lost 7; bases outside the gene matches: 16. Germline CDR1 MDHEN, CDR2 SYDVKM. This CDR3 contains 16 residues. The CDR3 here is CASRGQGGGGAGEQYF. CDR3 DNA sequence: TGTGCCAGCAGGGGACAGGGAGGCGGAGGGGCCGGGGAGCAGTACTTC.

The V gene is TRBV6-5, the J gene TRBJ1-5; D not certain. This CDR3 region has 13 residues. Deletions cut 2 bases from V and 7 bases from J, with 9 bases between. CDR1 is MNHEY, CDR2 SVGAGI, per germline. CDR3 sequence reads: CASSYRQTQPQHF. The DNA for the CDR3 is TGTGCCAGCAGTTACCGGCAGACCCAGCCCCAGCATTTT.

V is TRBV7-6 and J is TRBJ2-1; 11 bases line up with TRBD1. The V gene's germline CDR1 is SGHVS and CDR2 FNYEAQ. Trimming at V came to 5 bases and at J to 6 bases, leaving 6 bases not matched to a gene. The CDR3 spans 15 residues. CDR3 DNA: TGTGCCAGCAGCGCAGGGACAGGGGGGGCCAATGAGCAGTTCTTC. It is translated as CASSAGTGGANEQFF. Filled out from reference TRBV7-6 and TRBJ2-1, the complete variable domain reads GAGVSQSPRYKVTKRGQDVALRCDPISGHVSLYWYRQALGQGPEFLTYFNYEAQQDKSGLPNDRFSAERPEGSISTLTIQRTEQRDSAMYRCASSAGTGGANEQFFGPGTRLTVL.

The J gene is TRBJ1-1, the V gene TRBV29-1; 10 bases align to TRBD1. From germline, CDR1 is SQVTM and CDR2 ANQGSEA. The length of the CDR3 is 13 residues. The V segment lost 6 bases and the J segment 4 bases; nucleotides outside the gene matches: 5. CDR3 sequence reads: CSVIRDRGTEAFF. CDR3 nucleotide sequence: TGCAGCGTAATCCGGGACAGGGGCACTGAAGCTTTCTTT.

The sample holds one count of this clone. This chain joins TRBV5-6 and TRBJ2-2; either TRBD1 or TRBD2 may fit D (5 bases each). The germline gives CDR1 SGHDT, CDR2 YYEEEE. Between the trimmed V and J ends, which lost 7 bases and 3 bases, there was a span of 22 bases. The CDR3 covers 17 residues. The chain's CDR3 is CASGEFGAMSYTGELFF. The CDR3 nucleotides are TGTGCCAGCGGGGAATTCGGGGCCATGAGCTACACCGGGGAGCTGTTTTTT.

The rearrangement joins TRBV4-1 to TRBJ1-1; 9 nucleotides align to TRBD1. CDR1 and CDR2 (germline): MGHRA, YSYEKL. Losses at the gene ends were 4 bases for V and 4 bases for J; bases not matched to a gene: 16. The CDR3 has 18 residues. CDR3 protein: CASSPILGTGGLVTEAFF. The CDR3 nucleotides read TGCGCCAGCAGCCCTATTTTGGGAACAGGGGGCTTAGTCACTGAAGCTTTCTTT.

The CDR3 sequence is CASSPAYRDSSYEQYF. CDR3 bases: TGTGCCAGCAGCCCAGCTTACAGGGACAGCTCCTACGAGCAGTACTTC. The chain combines TRBV27 with TRBJ2-7; 7 nucleotides match TRBD1. This CDR3 spans 16 amino acids. J was trimmed by 0 bases and V by 6 bases; bases with no gene match: 11. Looked up from germline, CDR1 is MNHEY and CDR2 is SMNVEV (reference sequence).

Concerning this clone itself: This CDR3 is also generated by other DNA sequences in the sample. The V gene is TRBV11-3, the J gene TRBJ1-1; D ambiguous. CDR1 is SGHNT, CDR2 YENEEA, per germline. Trimming removed 1 base at V and 4 bases at J, with 10 bases between. The CDR3 sequence is 14 residues long. The DNA of the CDR3 is TGTGCCAGCAGCTTAGGAGGGCGTGGCACTGAAGCTTTCTTT. As protein: CASSLGGRGTEAFF.

V is TRBV5-3 and J is TRBJ1-3; D remains unclear. TRBV5-3 is classed as an ORF, of uncertain function. Trimming removed 3 bases from V and 4 bases from J, with 8 bases in between. The CDR3 is 13 amino acids. The chain's CDR3 is CARSSNIGNTIYF. The CDR3 DNA reads as TGTGCCAGAAGCTCTAACATCGGAAACACCATATATTTT.

This chain links TRBV11-2 with TRBJ1-1; D unresolved. V dropped 1 base and J dropped 0 bases, with 12 bases sitting between them. The V gene's germline CDR1 is SGHAT and CDR2 FQNNGV. The CDR3 totals 16 residues. CDR3 in amino acids: CASSLGPAFMNTEAFF. DNA of the CDR3: TGTGCCAGCAGCTTAGGGCCAGCATTCATGAACACTGAAGCTTTCTTT.

The gene calls are TRBV19 and TRBJ2-5; D possibly uses TRBD1 or TRBD2 (5 bases each). The CDR3 consists of 14 residues. CDR1 is LNHDA, CDR2 SQIVND, per germline (reference sequence). The V end was cut by 5 bases, the J end by 6 bases, with 16 bases between. The chain's CDR3 is CASSAGTGRKTQYF. In DNA, the CDR3 is TGTGCCAGTAGTGCCGGGACCGGGCGGAAGACCCAGTACTTC.

The V call is TRBV14, the J call TRBJ2-3; 7 nucleotides line up with TRBD2. This CDR3 has 14 residues. J was trimmed by 3 bases and V by 4 bases; bases with no gene match: 4. Germline-derived CDR1 and CDR2 are SGHDN and FVKESK. CDR3 in DNA: TGTGCCAGCAGCCGACTAGCTTTTACAGATACGCAGTATTTT. Translated: CASSRLAFTDTQYF. Together with reference TRBV14 and TRBJ2-3, the CDR3 gives the full variable domain: EAGVTQFPSHSVIEKGQTVTLRCDPISGHDNLYWYRRVMGKEIKFLLHFVKESKQDESGMPNNRFLAERTGGTYSTLKVQPAELEDSGVYFCASSRLAFTDTQYFGPGTRLTVL.

V usage is TRBV7-6 and J usage is TRBJ2-1; no definite D call. This CDR3 has 14 residues. Germline assignment: CDR1 SGHVS and CDR2 FNYEAQ. The V end was cut by 3 bases, the J end by 0 bases, with 6 bases between. The CDR3 sequence is CASSFRDSYNEQFF. The CDR3 DNA is TGTGCCAGCAGCTTTCGAGACTCCTACAATGAGCAGTTCTTC.

This sequence joins TRBV6-5 and TRBJ2-3; D not certain. CDR3 length equals 15 residues. Trimming removed 0 bases at V and 6 bases at J, with 13 bases between. CDR1 and CDR2 from the germline V gene are MNHEY and SVGAGI. The CDR3 spells CASSYSTNFHDTQYF. The CDR3 DNA reads as TGTGCCAGCAGTTACTCGACGAATTTCCACGATACGCAGTATTTT.

The V call is TRBV4-1, the J call TRBJ1-5; 10 bases are shared with TRBD1. Germline V lookup: CDR1 MGHRA, CDR2 YSYEKL. This CDR3 contains 17 residues. J was trimmed by 4 bases and V by 2 bases; bases with no gene match: 8. CDR3 coding DNA: TGCGCCAGCAGCCAATTTGGGGGGACAGGGGATAATCAGCCCCAGCATTTT. Translated, it gives CASSQFGGTGDNQPQHF.